The TCR beta chain under discussion was sequenced for a study of human T cells and chemical hapten exposure. The library put unique molecular identifiers onto individual cDNA molecules. Each CDR3 protein is one row after TCRdb ran MiXCR on the 5' RACE reads. The table records 110,000 or so distinct CDR3 sequences, approximately 20% of them present only once. Sequencing started from total RNA isolated from unfractionated whole blood. Comments on this clonotype: As yet, its antigen is unknown.

Study outcomes and limitations: The study found that DPC sensitization did not change TCRs above 1 in 1000 frequency.

The V gene's germline CDR1 is SQVTM and CDR2 ANQGSEA. There are 14 residues in the CDR3. V was clipped by 4 bases and J by 6 bases, with 17 bases between them. This chain links TRBV29-1 with TRBJ2-3, with D possibly TRBD1 on 6 matching bases. The sequence came from a human donor in good health. The CDR3 nucleotides read TGCAGCGTTGTGGGGGCCCCAGAGGAGGATACGCAGTATTTT. It translates to CSVVGAPEEDTQYF.